This T cell receptor (beta chain) derives from a study of immune evolution from preneoplasia to lung adenocarcinoma (dated by TCRdb to 2020 to 2022). With respect to the entire study: No AAH lesions showed HLA loss of heterozygosity, compared with about 7.2% of AIS, less than 18% of MIA and around 30% of ADC lesions. A total of approximately 48 patients with pulmonary nodules who underwent surgical resection were included in the overall cohort. Resected precursor lesions (AAH, AIS, MIA) and invasive adenocarcinomas were each compared against paired morphologically normal lung tissue. The immune data were combined with whole exome sequencing and methylation data from the same cohort of nodules. The study used immune gene expression, TCR sequencing and multiplex immunofluorescence to profile the immune contexture of lung adenocarcinoma precursors and invasive adenocarcinoma. POLYSOLVER was used to infer Class I HLA alleles from exome data, while LOHHLA was used to detect allele-specific HLA loss. According to the study, 105 samples were used for TCR sequencing. The sample size was set by how many specimens were available, not by a prior power calculation. TCR sequencing data were obtained from about 49 patients. General findings and caveats noted by the study authors: The findings reflected association rather than direct causation, and larger cohorts with long-term follow-up and longitudinal biopsies were considered necessary. T cell clonality was highest in KRAS-mutant nodules compared with EGFR-mutant or double wild-type lesions. Normal lung had the highest top T cell clone frequencies, and these frequencies appeared to fall progressively from AAH through AIS, MIA and invasive adenocarcinoma. Clonality was highest in normal lung, while later-stage lesions appeared to have lower clonality but higher T cell density and diversity. Because all patients came from Japan and China, whether the findings apply to Western populations was uncertain.

Using the immunoSEQ hsTCRbeta Kit, TCR beta CDR3 regions were sequenced from DNA. Per the authors' processing: The ImmunoSEQ Analyzer was used to analyse the TCR sequencing data. T cell clonality was defined as 1 minus Pielou's evenness, as computed on productive rearrangements. The inverse Simpson index, applied to productive templates, was used to measure T cell diversity. T cell density was expressed as TCR beta template counts normalized to usable DNA, with usable DNA estimated by amplifying and sequencing housekeeping genes. Two-sided Kruskal-Wallis tests were used to compare TCR metrics between histologic stages. TCRdb took this table from immuneACCESS and kept in-frame rearrangements with V and J called. Such tables lack part of the clones; where checked against another copy, unresolved V genes explain under half of the gap, and the rest is unexplained. V, J and clone size are taken as reported in that table, and D and trimming were inferred from the DNA itself. Recorded for this sample are some 12,000 clones; more than 75% of them occurred a single time. The leading ten clones occupy under 4% of the sample.

Points on this clone: Its antigen is currently not known. Per-base qualities were not stored, and no clone one base away is much larger.

Sequences SNHLY (CDR1) and FYNNEI (CDR2) are obtained from the germline V gene. Relative to germline, V is 6 bases shorter and J is 5 bases shorter, with 16 bases between their ends. Counted from cysteine to phenylalanine, this CDR3 has 14 amino acids. The kept DNA is CDR3 alone, 42 bases in frame from the first base. Resection was performed on patients in Japan or China between the mid-2010s and the late 2010s. Histologic diagnosis of each case was confirmed independently by two lung cancer pathologists on H&E slides. To enrich premalignant or tumor cells for nucleic acid extraction, macro-dissection was performed after pathologic assessment. The AllPrep DNA/RNA FFPE Kit was used to isolate DNA from FFPE tissue.

This TCR derives from a person aged 50-75 years with lung adenocarcinoma. Sequenced sample: FFPE tissue from an adenomatous hyperplasia lung lesion. The intended sense of this specimen's cell subset or site label: atypical adenomatous hyperplasia (AAH), lung preneoplasia. Recombination linked TRBV2 to TRBJ1-2, with a weak D call of TRBD1 (5 bases match). CDR3 sequence: CASSAGHTGYGYTF. In nucleotides, the sequence is TGTGCCAGCAGCGCTGGACATACGGGATATGGCTACACCTTC.